This T cell receptor beta chain was recovered during a study of T-cell reconstitution after alpha-beta-depleted transplantation in children. Germline V CDR1 and CDR2: DFQATT, SNEGSKA (reference sequence). The CDR3 is made up of 13 amino acids. V was shortened by 4 bases and J by 7 bases, with 14 bases between the two germline ends. Unique molecular identifiers were incorporated into the prepared TCRbeta library. From the PCR reads, TCRdb called clonotypes with MiXCR, one entry per CDR3 protein. The sample includes around 400,000 distinct CDR3 sequences, about a tenth of them seen just once. This clonotype was seen only a few times.

The sequencing here drew on PBMCs from the stem cell graft donor, taken from the stem cell graft. This clonotype was sampled from a human donor who donated a stem cell graft to a child with acute myeloid leukemia. The chain is built from TRBV20-1 and TRBJ2-1; a possible D gene is TRBD2 (6 bases). This CDR3 reads CSAMIGGWNEQFF. CDR3 nucleotide sequence: TGCAGTGCTATGATCGGGGGTTGGAATGAGCAGTTCTTC.